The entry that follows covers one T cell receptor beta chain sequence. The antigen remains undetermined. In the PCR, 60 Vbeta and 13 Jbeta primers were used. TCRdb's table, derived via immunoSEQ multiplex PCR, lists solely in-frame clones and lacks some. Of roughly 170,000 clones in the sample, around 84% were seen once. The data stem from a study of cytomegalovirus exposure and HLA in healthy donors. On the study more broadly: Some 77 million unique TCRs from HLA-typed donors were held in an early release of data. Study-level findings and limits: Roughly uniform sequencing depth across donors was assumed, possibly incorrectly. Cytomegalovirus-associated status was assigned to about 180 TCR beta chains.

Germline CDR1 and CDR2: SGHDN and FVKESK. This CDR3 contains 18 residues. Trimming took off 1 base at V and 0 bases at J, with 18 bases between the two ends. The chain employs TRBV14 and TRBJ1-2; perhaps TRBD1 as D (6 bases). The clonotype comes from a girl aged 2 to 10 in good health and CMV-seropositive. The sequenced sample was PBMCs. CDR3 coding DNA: TGTGCCAGCAGCCAAGTACGACAGGATAGGGAGCCTAACTATGGCTACACCTTC. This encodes CASSQVRQDREPNYGYTF.